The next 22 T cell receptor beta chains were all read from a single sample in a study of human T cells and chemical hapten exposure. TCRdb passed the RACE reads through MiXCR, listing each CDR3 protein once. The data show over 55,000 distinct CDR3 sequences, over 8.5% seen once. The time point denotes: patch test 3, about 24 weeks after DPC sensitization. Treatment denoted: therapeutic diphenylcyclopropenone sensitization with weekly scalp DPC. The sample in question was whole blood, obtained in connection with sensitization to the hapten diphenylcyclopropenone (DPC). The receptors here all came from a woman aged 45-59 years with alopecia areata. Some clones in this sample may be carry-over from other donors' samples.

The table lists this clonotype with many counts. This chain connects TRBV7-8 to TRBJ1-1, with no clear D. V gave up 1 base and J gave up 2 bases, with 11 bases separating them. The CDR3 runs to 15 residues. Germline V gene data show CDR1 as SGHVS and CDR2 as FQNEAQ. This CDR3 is CASSLVSTANTEAFF. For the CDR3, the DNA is TGTGCCAGCAGCTTAGTAAGCACGGCCAACACTGAAGCTTTCTTT.

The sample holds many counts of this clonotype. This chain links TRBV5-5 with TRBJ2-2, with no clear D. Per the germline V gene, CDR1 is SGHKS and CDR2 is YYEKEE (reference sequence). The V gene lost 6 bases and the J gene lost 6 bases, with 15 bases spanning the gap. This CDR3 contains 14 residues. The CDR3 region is CASNINLGSGELFF. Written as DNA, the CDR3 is TGTGCCAGCAACATAAACCTCGGATCCGGGGAGCTGTTTTTT.

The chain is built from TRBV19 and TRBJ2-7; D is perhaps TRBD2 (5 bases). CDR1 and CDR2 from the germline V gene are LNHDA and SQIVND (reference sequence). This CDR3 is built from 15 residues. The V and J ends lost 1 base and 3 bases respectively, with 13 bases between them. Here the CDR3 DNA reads TGTGCCAGTAGTATAGCGGGATCCCGGGGCTACGAGCAGTACTTC. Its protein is CASSIAGSRGYEQYF.

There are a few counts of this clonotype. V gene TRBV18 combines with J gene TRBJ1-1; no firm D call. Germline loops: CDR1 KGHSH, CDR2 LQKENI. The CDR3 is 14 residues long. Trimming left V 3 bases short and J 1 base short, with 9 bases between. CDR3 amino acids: CASSPKSGNTEAFF. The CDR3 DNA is TGTGCCAGCTCACCCAAGTCAGGGAACACTGAAGCTTTCTTT. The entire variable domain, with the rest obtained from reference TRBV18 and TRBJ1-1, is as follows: NAGVMQNPRHLVRRRGQEARLRCSPMKGHSHVYWYRQLPEEGLKFMVYLQKENIIDESGMPKERFSAEFPKEGPSILRIQQVVRGDSAAYFCASSPKSGNTEAFFGQGTRLTVV.

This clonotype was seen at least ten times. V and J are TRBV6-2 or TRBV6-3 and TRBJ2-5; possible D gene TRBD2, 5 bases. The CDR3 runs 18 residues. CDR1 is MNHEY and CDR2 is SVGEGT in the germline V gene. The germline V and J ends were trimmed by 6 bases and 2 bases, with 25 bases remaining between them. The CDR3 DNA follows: TGTGCCAGCAGCCCACGGGGTGTCGGCAGCAACTTTCAAGAGACCCAGTACTTC. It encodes CASSPRGVGSNFQETQYF.

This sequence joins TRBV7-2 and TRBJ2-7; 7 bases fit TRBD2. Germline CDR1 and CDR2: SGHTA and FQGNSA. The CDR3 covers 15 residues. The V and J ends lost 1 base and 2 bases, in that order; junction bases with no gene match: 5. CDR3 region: CASSLGSGRPYEQYF. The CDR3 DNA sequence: TGTGCCAGCAGCTTAGGGTCCGGGAGGCCCTACGAGCAGTACTTC.

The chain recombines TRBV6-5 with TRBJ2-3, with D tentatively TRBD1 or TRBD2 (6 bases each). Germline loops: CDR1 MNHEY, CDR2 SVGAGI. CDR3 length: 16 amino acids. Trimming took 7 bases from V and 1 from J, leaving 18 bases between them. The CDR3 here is CASTAPAGEGTDTQYF. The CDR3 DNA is TGTGCCAGCACCGCACCCGCAGGGGAGGGCACAGATACGCAGTATTTT.

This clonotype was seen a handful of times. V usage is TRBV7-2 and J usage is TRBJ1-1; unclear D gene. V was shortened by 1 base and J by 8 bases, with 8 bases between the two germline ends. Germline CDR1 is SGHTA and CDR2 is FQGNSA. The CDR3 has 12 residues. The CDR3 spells CASSLGAGEAFF. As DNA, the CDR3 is TGTGCCAGCAGCTTAGGGGCAGGCGAAGCTTTCTTT.

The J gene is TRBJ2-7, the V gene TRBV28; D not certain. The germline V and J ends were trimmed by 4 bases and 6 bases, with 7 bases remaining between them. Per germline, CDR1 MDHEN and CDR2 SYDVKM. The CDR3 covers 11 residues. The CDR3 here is CASSWLLEQYF. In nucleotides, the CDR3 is TGTGCCAGCAGTTGGTTGCTCGAGCAGTACTTC.

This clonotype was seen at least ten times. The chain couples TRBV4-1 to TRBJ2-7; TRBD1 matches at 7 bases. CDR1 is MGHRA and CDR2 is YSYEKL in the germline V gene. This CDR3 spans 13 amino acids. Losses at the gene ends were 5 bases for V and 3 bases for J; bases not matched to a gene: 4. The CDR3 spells CASSYDRDYEQYF. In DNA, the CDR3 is TGCGCCAGCAGCTATGACAGGGACTACGAGCAGTACTTC.

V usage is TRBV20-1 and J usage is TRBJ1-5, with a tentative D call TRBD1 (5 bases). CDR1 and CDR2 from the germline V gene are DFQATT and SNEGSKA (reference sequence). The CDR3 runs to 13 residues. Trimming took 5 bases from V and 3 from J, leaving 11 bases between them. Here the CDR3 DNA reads TGCAGTGCTTCAGAGGGACCCAATCAGCCCCAGCATTTT. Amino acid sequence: CSASEGPNQPQHF.

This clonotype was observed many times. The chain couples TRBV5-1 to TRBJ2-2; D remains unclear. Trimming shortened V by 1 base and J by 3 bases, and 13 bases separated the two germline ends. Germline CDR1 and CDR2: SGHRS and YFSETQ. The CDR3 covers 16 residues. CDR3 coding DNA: TGCGCCAGCAGCTTGTTACCCAGTGGGGACACCGGGGAGCTGTTTTTT. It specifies CASSLLPSGDTGELFF.

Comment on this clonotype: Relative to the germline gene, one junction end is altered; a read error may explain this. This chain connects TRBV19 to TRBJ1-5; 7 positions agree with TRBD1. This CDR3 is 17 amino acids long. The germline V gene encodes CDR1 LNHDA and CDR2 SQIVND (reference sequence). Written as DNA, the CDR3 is TGCGCCAGTAGTTCAACAGGGGCGGCAAGGAGCAATCAGCCCCAGCATTTT. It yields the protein CASSSTGAARSNQPQHF.

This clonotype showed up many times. CDR3 DNA sequence: TGTGCCATCAGTGTGGACAGATACGAGCAGTACTTC. This translates into CAISVDRYEQYF. This chain uses TRBV10-3 with TRBJ2-7, with a weak D call TRBD1 (6 bases). The germline V gene encodes CDR1 ENHRY and CDR2 SYGVKD. V was pared by 4 bases and J by 4 bases, with 8 bases between. The CDR3 loop spans 12 amino acids.

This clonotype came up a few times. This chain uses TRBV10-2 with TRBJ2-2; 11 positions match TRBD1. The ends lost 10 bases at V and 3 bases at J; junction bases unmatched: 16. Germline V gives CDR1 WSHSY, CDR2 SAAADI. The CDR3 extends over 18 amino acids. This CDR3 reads CATQGQGAKLSYTGELFF. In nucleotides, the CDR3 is TGCGCCACCCAAGGACAGGGGGCGAAATTAAGTTACACCGGGGAGCTGTTTTTT.

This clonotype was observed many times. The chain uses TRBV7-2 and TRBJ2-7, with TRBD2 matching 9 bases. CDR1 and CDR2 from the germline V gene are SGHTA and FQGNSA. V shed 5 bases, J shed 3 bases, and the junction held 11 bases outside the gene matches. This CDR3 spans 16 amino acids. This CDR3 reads CASSPGLAFRYYEQYF. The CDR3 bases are TGTGCCAGCAGCCCGGGACTAGCTTTCCGCTACTACGAGCAGTACTTC.

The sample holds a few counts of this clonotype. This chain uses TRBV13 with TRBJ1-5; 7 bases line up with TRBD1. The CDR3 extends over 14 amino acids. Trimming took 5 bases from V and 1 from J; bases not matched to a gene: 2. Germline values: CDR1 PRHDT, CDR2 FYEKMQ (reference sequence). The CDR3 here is CASSATGSNQPQHF. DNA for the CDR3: TGTGCCAGCAGCGCGACAGGGAGCAATCAGCCCCAGCATTTT.

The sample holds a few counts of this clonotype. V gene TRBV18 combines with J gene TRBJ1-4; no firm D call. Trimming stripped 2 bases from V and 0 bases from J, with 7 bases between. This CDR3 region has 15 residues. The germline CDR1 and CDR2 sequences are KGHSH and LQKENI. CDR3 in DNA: TGTGCCAGCTCACCATCCGGGGCAACTAATGAAAAACTGTTTTTT. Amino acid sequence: CASSPSGATNEKLFF. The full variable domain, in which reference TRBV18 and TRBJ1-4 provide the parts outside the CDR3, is NAGVMQNPRHLVRRRGQEARLRCSPMKGHSHVYWYRQLPEEGLKFMVYLQKENIIDESGMPKERFSAEFPKEGPSILRIQQVVRGDSAAYFCASSPSGATNEKLFFGSGTQLSVL.

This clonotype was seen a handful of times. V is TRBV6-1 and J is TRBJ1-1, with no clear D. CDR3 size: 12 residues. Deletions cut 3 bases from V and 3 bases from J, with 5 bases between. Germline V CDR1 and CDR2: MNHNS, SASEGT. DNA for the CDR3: TGTGCCAGCAGTGATCAGCACACTGAAGCTTTCTTT. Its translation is CASSDQHTEAFF.

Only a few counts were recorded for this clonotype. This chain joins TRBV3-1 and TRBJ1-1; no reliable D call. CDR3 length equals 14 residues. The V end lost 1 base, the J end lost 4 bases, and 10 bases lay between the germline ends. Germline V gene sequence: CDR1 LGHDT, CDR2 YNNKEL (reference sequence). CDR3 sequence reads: CASSQAGILTEAFF. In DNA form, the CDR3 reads TGTGCCAGCAGCCAAGCGGGGATACTCACTGAAGCTTTCTTT.

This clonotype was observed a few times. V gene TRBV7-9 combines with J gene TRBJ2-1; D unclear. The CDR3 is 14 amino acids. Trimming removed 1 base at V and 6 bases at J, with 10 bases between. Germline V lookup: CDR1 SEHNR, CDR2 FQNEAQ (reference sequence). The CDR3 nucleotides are TGTGCCAGCAGCTTAGGTTTTGGCAGCAATGAGCAGTTCTTC. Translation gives CASSLGFGSNEQFF.

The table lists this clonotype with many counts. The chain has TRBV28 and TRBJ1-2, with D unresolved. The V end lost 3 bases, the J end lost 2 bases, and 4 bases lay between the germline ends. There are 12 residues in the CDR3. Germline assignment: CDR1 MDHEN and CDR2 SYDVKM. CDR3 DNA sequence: TGTGCCAGCAGTTTCGTGAACTATGGCTACACCTTC. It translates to CASSFVNYGYTF.